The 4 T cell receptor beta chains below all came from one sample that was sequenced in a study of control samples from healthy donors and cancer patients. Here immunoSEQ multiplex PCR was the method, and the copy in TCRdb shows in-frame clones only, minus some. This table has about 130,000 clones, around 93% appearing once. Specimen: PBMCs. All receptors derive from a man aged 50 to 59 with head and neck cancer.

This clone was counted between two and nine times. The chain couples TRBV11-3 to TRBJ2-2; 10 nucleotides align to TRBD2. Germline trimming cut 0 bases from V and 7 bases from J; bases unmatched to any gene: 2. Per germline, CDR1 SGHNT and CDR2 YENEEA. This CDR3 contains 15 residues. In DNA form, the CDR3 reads TGTGCCAGCAGCTTAGAAGCGGGGGGGTTCGGGGAGCTGTTTTTT. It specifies CASSLEAGGFGELFF.

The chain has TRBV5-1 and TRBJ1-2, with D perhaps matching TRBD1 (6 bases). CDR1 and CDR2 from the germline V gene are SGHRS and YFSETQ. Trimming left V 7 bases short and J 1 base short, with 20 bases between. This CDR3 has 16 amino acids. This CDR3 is CASATRGGPNNYGYTF. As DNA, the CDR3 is TGCGCCAGCGCAACTAGGGGGGGCCCCAATAACTATGGCTACACCTTC.

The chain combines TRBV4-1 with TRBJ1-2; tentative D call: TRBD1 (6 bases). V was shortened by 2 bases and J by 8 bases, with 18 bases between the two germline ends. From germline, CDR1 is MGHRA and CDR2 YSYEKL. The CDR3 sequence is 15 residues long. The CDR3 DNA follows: TGCGCCAGCAGCCAACCGGACAGCCGCCTATTGGGCTACACCTTC. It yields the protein CASSQPDSRLLGYTF.

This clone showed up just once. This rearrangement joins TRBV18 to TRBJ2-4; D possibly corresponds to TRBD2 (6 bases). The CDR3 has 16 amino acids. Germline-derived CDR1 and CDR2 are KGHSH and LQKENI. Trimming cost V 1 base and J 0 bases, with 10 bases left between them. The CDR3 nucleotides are TGTGCCAGCTCACCACGCGGGATTATAGCCAAAAACATTCAGTACTTC. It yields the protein CASSPRGIIAKNIQYF.